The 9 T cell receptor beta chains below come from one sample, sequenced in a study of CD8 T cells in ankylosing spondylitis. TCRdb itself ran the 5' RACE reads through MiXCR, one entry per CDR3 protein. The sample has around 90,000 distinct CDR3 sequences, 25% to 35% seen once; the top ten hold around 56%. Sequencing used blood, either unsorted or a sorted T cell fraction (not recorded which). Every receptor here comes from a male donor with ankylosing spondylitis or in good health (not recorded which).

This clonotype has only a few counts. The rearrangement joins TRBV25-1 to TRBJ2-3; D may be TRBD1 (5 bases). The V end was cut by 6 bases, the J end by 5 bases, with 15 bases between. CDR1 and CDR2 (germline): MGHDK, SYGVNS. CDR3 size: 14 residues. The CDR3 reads CASRGAWPEDTQYF. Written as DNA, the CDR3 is TGTGCCAGCAGAGGGGCCTGGCCTGAAGATACGCAGTATTTT. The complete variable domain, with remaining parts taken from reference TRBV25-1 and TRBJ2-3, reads EADIYQTPRYLVIGTGKKITLECSQTMGHDKMYWYQQDPGMELHLIHYSYGVNSTEKGDLSSESTVSRIRTEHFPLTLESARPSHTSQYLCASRGAWPEDTQYFGPGTRLTVL.

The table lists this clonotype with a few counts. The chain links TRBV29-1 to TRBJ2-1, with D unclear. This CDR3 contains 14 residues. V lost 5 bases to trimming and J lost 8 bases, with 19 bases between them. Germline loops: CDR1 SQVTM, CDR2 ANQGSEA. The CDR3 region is CSVHFVRDGDEQFF. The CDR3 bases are TGCAGCGTTCATTTCGTTAGGGATGGGGATGAGCAGTTCTTC.

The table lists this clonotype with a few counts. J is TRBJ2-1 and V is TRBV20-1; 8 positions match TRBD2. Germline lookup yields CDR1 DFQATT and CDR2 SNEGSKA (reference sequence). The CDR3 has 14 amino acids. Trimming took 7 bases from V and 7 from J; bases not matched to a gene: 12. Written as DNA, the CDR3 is TGCAGTGGTCAGGGTCTAGCGGGCCTGAATGAGCAGTTCTTC. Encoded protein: CSGQGLAGLNEQFF.

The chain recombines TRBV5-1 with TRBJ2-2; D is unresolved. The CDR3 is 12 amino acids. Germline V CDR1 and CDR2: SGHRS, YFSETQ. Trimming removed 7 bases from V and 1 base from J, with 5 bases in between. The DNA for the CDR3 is TGCGCCAGCCCAGGGAACACCGGGGAGCTGTTTTTT. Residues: CASPGNTGELFF.

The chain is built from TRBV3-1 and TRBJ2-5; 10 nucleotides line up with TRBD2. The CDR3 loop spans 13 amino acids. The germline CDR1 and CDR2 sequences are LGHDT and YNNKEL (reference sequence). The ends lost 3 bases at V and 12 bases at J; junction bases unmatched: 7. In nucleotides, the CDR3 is TGTGCCAGCAGCCAGGGGACTAGCGCCCCCGAGTACTTC. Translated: CASSQGTSAPEYF.

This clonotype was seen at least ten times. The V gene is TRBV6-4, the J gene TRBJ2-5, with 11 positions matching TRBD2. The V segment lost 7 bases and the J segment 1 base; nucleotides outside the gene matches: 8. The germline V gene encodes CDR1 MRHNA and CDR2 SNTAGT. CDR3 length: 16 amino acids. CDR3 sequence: CASTQPGLAAQETQYF. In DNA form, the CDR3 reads TGTGCCAGCACTCAACCGGGACTAGCGGCCCAAGAGACCCAGTACTTC.

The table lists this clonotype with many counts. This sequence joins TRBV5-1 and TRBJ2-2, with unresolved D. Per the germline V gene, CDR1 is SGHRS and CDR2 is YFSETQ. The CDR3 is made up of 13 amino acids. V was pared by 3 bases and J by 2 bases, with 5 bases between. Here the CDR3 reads CASSYRNTGELFF. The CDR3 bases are TGCGCCAGCAGCTACCGTAACACCGGGGAGCTGTTTTTT.

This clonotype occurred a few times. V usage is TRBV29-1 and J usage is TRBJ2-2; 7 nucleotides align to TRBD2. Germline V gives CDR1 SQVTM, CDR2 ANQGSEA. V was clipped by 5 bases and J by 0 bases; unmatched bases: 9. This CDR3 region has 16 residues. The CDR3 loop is CSVRTSGLTNTGELFF. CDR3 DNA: TGCAGCGTTCGTACTTCGGGACTAACGAACACCGGGGAGCTGTTTTTT.

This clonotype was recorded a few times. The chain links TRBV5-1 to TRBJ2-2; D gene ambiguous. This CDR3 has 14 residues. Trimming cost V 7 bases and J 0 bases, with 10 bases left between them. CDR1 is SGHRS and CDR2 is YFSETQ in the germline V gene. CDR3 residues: CASRVPTNTGELFF. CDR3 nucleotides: TGCGCCAGCCGGGTTCCCACGAACACCGGGGAGCTGTTTTTT.